What follows are 7 T cell receptor beta chains derived from one specimen sequenced in a study of tumor-infiltrating lymphocytes in primary liver carcinoma. Starting from about 0.5 ug of total RNA, TCR beta cDNA was produced with a primer in the constant region. It was through three nested multiplex PCR rounds of slightly modified ARM-PCR that TCR beta libraries arose. TRBV1-TRBV30 forward primers paired with a C-beta reverse primer drove the first two PCR rounds, about 10 cycles each. One entry per CDR3 protein, called by TCRdb with MiXCR from the multiplex PCR reads. The sample has about 320,000 distinct CDR3 sequences, 45% to 70% seen once. Researchers drew blood RNA from unsorted whole blood and extracted germline DNA as well. The material sequenced was peripheral blood. Receptors originate from a woman under 40 with primary liver carcinoma and hepatitis B virus infection.

Only a few counts were recorded for this clonotype. This sequence joins TRBV14 and TRBJ1-1; possible D gene TRBD1, 5 bases. The CDR3 sequence is 17 residues long. The ends were cut back, 3 bases at V and 5 bases at J, with 22 bases in the middle. Germline assignment: CDR1 SGHDN and CDR2 FVKESK. CDR3 sequence reads: CASSQVIGTAWGTEAFF. The CDR3 DNA reads TGTGCCAGCAGCCAGGTAATTGGGACGGCCTGGGGTACTGAAGCTTTCTTT.

Points on this clonotype: A much larger clone lies a single base off, so this may be a read error. V usage is TRBV12-3 or TRBV12-4 and J usage is TRBJ2-5, with no clear D. The CDR3 has 14 amino acids. The CDR3 reads CANSLGPSQETQYF. The DNA of the CDR3 is TGTGCCAACAGTTTAGGACCCTCTCAAGAGACCCAGTACTTC.

Regarding this clonotype: This may arise from a read error, as a much more abundant clone is one base away. The chain employs TRBV4-3 and TRBJ2-1; no reliable D call. CDR1 is LGHNA and CDR2 is YSLEER in the germline V gene. CDR3 length: 14 residues. The CDR3 DNA reads TGCGCCAGCAACCAAGAATTGTACTACAATGAGCAGTTCTTC. Protein: CASNQELYYNEQFF.

A word on this clonotype: The junction does not match germline at one end; this may be a read error. The chain recombines TRBV11-2 with TRBJ1-2, with unresolved D. This CDR3 comprises 14 residues. Germline-derived CDR1 and CDR2 are SGHAT and FQNNGV. CDR3 loop: CASNLNPGDYGYIF. DNA for the CDR3: TGTGCCAGTAACTTAAACCCAGGCGACTATGGCTACATCTTC.

The V gene is TRBV5-4, the J gene TRBJ2-2; 7 nucleotides agree with TRBD2. With V trimmed by 4 bases and J by 6 bases, 6 bases remained unmatched. This CDR3 has 14 amino acids. Per the germline V gene, CDR1 is SGHNT and CDR2 is YYREEE (reference sequence). The chain's CDR3 is CASSPGLVSGELFF. In nucleotides, the CDR3 is TGTGCCAGCAGCCCCGGACTAGTGTCCGGGGAGCTGTTTTTT.

This sequence joins TRBV7-9 and TRBJ2-7; a possible D gene is TRBD2 (6 bases). The CDR3 is 12 residues long. Deletions cut 5 bases from V and 12 bases from J, with 17 bases between. The V gene's germline CDR1 is SEHNR and CDR2 FQNEAQ (reference sequence). CDR3 nucleotide sequence: TGTGCCAGCAGCGTTTCTCTGGGGGGACTGTACTTC. Amino acid sequence: CASSVSLGGLYF.

This clonotype was observed a few times. The J gene is TRBJ2-3, the V gene TRBV12-3 or TRBV12-4; the match to TRBD2 covers 7 bases. The CDR3 runs 16 residues. V gave up 5 bases and J gave up 6 bases; unmatched junction bases: 14. The chain's CDR3 is CASSPGGGPHRDTQYF. CDR3 DNA sequence: TGTGCCAGCAGTCCTGGGGGGGGACCCCATCGGGATACGCAGTATTTT.